A single sample is the source of the 8 T cell receptor beta chains below, sequenced in a study of blood T cell repertoires in COVID-19 (dated by TCRdb to about 2020). The library was built by means of the immunoSEQ multiplex PCR assay. As stored in TCRdb, this immuneACCESS dataset retains in-frame rearrangements with V and J assigned. A fraction of the clones does not appear; measured against another copy, unresolved V genes explain less than half of the discrepancy, and the remainder lacks a known reason. The sample table contains around 32,000 clones; only one count was recorded for 90% to 95% of them. The top ten hold about 0.86% of the sample. The sample was peripheral blood. Receptor source: a male donor with active COVID-19.

This chain links TRBV7-2 with TRBJ2-7; D ambiguous. Germline assignment: CDR1 SGHTA and CDR2 FQGNSA. The CDR3 is 15 residues long. V gave up 3 bases and J gave up 2 bases, with 14 bases separating them. The CDR3 coding sequence is TGTGCCAGCAGCTTGCGACACCCCGGCGCCTACGAGCAGTACTTC. This codes for CASSLRHPGAYEQYF.

The chain employs TRBV2 and TRBJ2-2; 7 bases match TRBD1. Trimming took 6 bases from V and 0 from J; bases not matched to a gene: 7. The CDR3 length is 16 residues. CDR1 and CDR2 from the germline V gene are SNHLY and FYNNEI. In DNA, the CDR3 is TGTGCCAGCAGACAAGGGACAGTTACGAACACCGGGGAGCTGTTTTTT. This sequence encodes CASRQGTVTNTGELFF.

The J gene is TRBJ2-7, the V gene TRBV5-5; D ambiguous. The germline CDR1 and CDR2 sequences are SGHKS and YYEKEE (reference sequence). This CDR3 spans 14 amino acids. Deletions cut 1 base from V and 3 bases from J, with 11 bases between. CDR3 loop: CASSLTVEDYEQYF. CDR3 bases: TGTGCCAGCAGCTTGACGGTCGAAGACTACGAGCAGTACTTC.

The rearrangement links TRBV10-3 to TRBJ2-7, with TRBD1 matching over 7 bases. Germline V gene lookup returns CDR1 ENHRY and CDR2 SYGVKD. The ends lost 3 bases at V and 6 bases at J; junction bases unmatched: 8. CDR3 length: 14 residues. The CDR3 reads CAISEKTGPFEQYF. Written as DNA, the CDR3 is TGTGCCATCAGTGAAAAGACAGGGCCCTTCGAGCAGTACTTC.

The chain employs TRBV23-1 and TRBJ1-1; D call uncertain. TRBV23-1 is an ORF, with its function uncertain. With 4 bases removed from V and 0 bases from J, the gap between germline ends came to 12 bases. The CDR3 totals 15 residues. In DNA form, the CDR3 reads TGCGCCAGCAGTCGTTTGACACCTCTGAACACTGAAGCTTTCTTT. It encodes CASSRLTPLNTEAFF.

The CDR3 region has the DNA TGTGCCAGCAGAACTCAGGGCTATAATTCACCCCTCCACTTT. Protein sequence: CASRTQGYNSPLHF. This chain connects TRBV7-9 to TRBJ1-6; D is perhaps TRBD1 (5 bases). Per the germline V gene, CDR1 is SEHNR and CDR2 is FQNEAQ (reference sequence). The length of the CDR3 is 14 residues. The germline V and J ends were trimmed by 6 bases and 3 bases, with 9 bases remaining between them.

The chain carries TRBV21-1 and TRBJ1-2; TRBD1, the table's D call, lacks a check against the DNA. TRBV21-1 is designated a pseudogene. This CDR3 spans 13 amino acids. CDR3 region: CASSKDRDHGYTF. CDR3 bases: TGTGCCAGCAGCAAAGACAGGGACCATGGCTACACCTTC.

This sequence joins TRBV4-2 and TRBJ2-1, with D possibly matching TRBD2 (6 bases). Germline CDR1 and CDR2: LGHNA and YNFKEQ. Trimming shortened V by 8 bases and J by 1 base, and 9 bases separated the two germline ends. The CDR3 spans 13 residues. The CDR3 sequence is CASGGLSYNEQFF. In DNA form, the CDR3 reads TGTGCCAGCGGGGGACTTTCCTACAATGAGCAGTTCTTC.